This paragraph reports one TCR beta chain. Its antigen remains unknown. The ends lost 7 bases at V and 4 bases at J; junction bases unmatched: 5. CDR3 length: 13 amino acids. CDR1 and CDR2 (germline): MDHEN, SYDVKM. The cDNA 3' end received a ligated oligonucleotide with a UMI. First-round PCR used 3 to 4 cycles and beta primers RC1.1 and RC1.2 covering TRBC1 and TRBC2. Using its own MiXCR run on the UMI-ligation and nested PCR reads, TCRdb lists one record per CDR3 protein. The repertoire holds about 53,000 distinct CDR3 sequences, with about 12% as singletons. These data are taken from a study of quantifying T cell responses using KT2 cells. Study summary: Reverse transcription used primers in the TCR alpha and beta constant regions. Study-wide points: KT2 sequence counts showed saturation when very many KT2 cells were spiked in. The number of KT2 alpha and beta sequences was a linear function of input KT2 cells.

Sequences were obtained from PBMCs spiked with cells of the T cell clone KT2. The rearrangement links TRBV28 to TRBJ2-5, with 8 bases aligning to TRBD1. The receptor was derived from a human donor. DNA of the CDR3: TGTGCCAGCAATGACAGGGGTGGAGAGACCCAGTACTTC. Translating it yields CASNDRGGETQYF. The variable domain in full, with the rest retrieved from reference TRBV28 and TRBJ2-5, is DVKVTQSSRYLVKRTGEKVFLECVQDMDHENMFWYRQDPGLGLRLIYFSYDVKMKEKGDIPEGYSVSREKKERFSLILESASTNQTSMYLCASNDRGGETQYFGPGTRLLVL.